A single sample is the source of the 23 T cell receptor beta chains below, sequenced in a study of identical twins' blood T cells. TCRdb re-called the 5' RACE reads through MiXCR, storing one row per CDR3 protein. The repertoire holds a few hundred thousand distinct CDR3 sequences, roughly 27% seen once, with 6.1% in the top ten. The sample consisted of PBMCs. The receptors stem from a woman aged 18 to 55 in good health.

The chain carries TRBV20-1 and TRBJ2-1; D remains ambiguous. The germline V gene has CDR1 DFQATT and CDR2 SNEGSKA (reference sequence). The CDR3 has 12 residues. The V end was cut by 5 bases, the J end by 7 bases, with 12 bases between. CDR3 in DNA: TGCAGTGCTCAAAGGGCTAGGAATGAGCAGTTCTTC. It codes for CSAQRARNEQFF.

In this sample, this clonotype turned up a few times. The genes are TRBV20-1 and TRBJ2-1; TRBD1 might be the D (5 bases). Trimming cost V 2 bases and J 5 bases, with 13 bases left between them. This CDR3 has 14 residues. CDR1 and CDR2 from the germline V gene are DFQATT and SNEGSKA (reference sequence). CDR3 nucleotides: TGCAGTGCTAGACAGATGAAGGGGAACAATGAGCAGTTCTTC. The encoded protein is CSARQMKGNNEQFF.

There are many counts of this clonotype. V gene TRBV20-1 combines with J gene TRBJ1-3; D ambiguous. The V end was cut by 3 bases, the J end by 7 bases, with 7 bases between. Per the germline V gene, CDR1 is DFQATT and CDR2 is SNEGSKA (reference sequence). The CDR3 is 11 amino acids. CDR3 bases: TGCAGTGCTAGGGCCAGGAACACCATATATTTT. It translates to CSARARNTIYF.

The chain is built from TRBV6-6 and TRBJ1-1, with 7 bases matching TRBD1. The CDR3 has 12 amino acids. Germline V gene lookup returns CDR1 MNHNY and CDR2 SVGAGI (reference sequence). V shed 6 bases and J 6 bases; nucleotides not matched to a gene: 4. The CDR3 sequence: CASSNRGAEAFF. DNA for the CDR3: TGTGCCAGCAGCAACAGGGGCGCTGAAGCTTTCTTT.

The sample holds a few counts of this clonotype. The CDR3 sequence is CASSLDRDTDTQYF. The CDR3 DNA reads as TGTGCCAGCAGCTTAGACAGGGACACAGATACGCAGTATTTT. The chain joins TRBV11-3 to TRBJ2-3; maybe TRBD1 (5 bases). Per the germline V gene, CDR1 is SGHNT and CDR2 is YENEEA. The ends were cut back, 0 bases at V and 2 bases at J, with 6 bases in the middle. This CDR3 comprises 14 residues. Complete variable domain (other parts from reference TRBV11-3 and TRBJ2-3): EAGVVQSPRYKIIEKKQPVAFWCNPISGHNTLYWYLQNLGQGPELLIRYENEEAVDDSQLPKDRFSAERLKGVDSTLKIQPAELGDSAVYLCASSLDRDTDTQYFGPGTRLTVL.

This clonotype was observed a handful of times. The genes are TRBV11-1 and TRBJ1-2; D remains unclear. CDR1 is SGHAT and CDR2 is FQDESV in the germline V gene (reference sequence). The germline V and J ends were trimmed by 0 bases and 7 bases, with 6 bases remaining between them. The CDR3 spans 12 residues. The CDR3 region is CASSLAQSGYTF. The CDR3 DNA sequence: TGTGCCAGCAGCTTAGCGCAGTCTGGCTACACCTTC.

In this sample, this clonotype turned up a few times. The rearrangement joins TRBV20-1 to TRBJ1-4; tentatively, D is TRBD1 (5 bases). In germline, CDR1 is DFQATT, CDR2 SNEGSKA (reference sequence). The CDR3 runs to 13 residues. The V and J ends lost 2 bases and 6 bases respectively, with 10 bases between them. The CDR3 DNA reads TGCAGTGCTAGACCGACAGAGTATGAAAAACTGTTTTTT. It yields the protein CSARPTEYEKLFF.

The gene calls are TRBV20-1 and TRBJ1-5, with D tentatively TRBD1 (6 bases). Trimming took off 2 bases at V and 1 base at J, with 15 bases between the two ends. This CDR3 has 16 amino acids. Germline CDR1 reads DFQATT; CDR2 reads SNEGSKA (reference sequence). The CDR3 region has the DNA TGCAGTGCTAGACATCTGGGACACGTAAGCAATCAGCCCCAGCATTTT. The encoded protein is CSARHLGHVSNQPQHF.

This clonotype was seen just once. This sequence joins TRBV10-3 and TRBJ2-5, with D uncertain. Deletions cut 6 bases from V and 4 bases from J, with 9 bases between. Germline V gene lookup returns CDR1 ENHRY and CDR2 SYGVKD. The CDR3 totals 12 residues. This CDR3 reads CAIRGRGETQYF. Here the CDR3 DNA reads TGTGCCATCAGAGGCAGAGGAGAGACCCAGTACTTC.

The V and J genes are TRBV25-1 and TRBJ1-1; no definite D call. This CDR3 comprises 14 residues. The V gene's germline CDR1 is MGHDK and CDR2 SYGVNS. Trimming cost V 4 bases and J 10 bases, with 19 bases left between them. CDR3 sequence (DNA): TGTGCCAGCAGTGTACCTCTCGGGAGAAGTGGAGCTTTCTTT. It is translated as CASSVPLGRSGAFF.

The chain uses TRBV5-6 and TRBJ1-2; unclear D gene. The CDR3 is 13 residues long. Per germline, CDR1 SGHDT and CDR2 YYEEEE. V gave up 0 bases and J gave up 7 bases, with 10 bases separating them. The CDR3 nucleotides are TGTGCCAGCAGCTTGGGTGGGTATCCTGGCTACACCTTC. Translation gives CASSLGGYPGYTF.

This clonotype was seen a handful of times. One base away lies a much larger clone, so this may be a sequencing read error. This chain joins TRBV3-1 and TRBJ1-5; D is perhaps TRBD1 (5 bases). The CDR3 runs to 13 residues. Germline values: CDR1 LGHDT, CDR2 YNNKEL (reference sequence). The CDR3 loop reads CASSWGSNQPRHF. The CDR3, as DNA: TGTGCCAGTTCCTGGGGCTCAAATCAGCCCCGGCATTTT.

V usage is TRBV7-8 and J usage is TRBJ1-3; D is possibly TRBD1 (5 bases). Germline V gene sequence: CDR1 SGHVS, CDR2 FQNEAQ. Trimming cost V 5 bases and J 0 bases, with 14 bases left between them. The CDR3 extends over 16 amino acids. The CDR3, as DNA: TGTGCCAGCAGCCCGACAGTGATTAGCTCTGGAAACACCATATATTTT. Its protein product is CASSPTVISSGNTIYF.

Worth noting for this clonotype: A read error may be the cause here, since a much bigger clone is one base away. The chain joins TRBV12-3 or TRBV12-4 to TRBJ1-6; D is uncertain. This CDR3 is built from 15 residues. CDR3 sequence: CTSSVQSSGNSPLHF. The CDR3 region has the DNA TGTACCAGCAGTGTACAGTCTTCGGGCAATTCACCCCTCCACTTT.

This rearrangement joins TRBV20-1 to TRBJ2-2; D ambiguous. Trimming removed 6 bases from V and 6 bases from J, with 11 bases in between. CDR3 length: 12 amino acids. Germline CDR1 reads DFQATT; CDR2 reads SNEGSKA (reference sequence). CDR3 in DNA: TGCAGTGCCCGTGATGTGTCCGGGGAGCTGTTTTTT. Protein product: CSARDVSGELFF.

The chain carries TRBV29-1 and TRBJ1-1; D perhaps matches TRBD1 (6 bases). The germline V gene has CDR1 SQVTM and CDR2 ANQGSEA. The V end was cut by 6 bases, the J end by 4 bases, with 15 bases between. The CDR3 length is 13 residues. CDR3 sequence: CSVIQGMSTEAFF. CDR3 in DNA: TGCAGCGTCATACAGGGAATGAGCACTGAAGCTTTCTTT.

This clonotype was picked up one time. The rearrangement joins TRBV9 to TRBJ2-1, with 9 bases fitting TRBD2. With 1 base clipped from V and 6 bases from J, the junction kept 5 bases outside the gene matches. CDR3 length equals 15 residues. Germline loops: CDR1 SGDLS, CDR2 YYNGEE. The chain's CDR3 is CASSVSGGFCNEQFF. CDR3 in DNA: TGTGCCAGCAGCGTAAGCGGGGGGTTCTGCAATGAGCAGTTCTTC.

In nucleotides, the CDR3 is TGTGCCAGGGCTTCGGGACAGGCGAACACTGAAGCTTTCTTT. It is translated as CARASGQANTEAFF. This chain links TRBV2 with TRBJ1-1, with 8 nucleotides matching TRBD1. CDR3 size: 14 residues. CDR1 and CDR2 from the germline V gene are SNHLY and FYNNEI. The V and J ends lost 9 bases and 1 base, in that order; junction bases with no gene match: 7.

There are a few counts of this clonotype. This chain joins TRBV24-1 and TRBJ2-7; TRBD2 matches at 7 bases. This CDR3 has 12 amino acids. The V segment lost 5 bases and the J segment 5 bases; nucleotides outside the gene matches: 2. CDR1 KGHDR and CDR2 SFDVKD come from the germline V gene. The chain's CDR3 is CATSGREDEQYF. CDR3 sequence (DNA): TGTGCCACCAGTGGACGGGAGGACGAGCAGTACTTC.

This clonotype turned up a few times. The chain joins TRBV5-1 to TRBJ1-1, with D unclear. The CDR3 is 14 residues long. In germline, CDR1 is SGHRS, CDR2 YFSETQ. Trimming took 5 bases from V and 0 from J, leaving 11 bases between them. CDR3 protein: CASRNGPMNTEAFF. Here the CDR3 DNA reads TGCGCCAGCAGGAACGGTCCCATGAACACTGAAGCTTTCTTT.

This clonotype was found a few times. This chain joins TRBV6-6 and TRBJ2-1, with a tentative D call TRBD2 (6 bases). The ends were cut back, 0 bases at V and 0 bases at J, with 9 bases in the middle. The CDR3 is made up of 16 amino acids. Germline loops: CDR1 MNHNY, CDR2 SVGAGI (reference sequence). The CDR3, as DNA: TGTGCCAGCAGTTACTCGGTAGCGGTCTCCTACAATGAGCAGTTCTTC. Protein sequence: CASSYSVAVSYNEQFF.

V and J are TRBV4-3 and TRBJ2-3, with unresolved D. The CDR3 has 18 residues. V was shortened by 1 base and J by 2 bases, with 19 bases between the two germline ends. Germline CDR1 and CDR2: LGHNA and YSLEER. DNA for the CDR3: TGCGCCAGCAGCCAAGCCTTTTACCCCTCAAGGCCCACAGATACGCAGTATTTT. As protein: CASSQAFYPSRPTDTQYF.

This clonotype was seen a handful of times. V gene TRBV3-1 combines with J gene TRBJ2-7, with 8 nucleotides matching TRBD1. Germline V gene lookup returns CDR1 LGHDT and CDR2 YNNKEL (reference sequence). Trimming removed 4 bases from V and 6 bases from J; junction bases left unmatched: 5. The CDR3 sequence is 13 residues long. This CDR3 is CASSRDRSLEQYF. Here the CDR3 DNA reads TGTGCCAGCAGCCGGGACAGGAGTCTCGAGCAGTACTTC.